Listed below are T cell receptor beta chains from one sample, sequenced in a study of T-cell reconstitution after alpha-beta-depleted transplantation in children. TCRdb passed the PCR reads through MiXCR, listing each CDR3 protein once. Of 150,000 to 250,000 distinct CDR3 sequences in the sample, roughly 6.3% are singletons; the top ten hold under 6%. Material: PBMCs, obtained before TCRalphabeta/CD19-depleted stem cell transplant. These receptors all come from a girl under two years old with combined immunodeficiency, due to receive a stem cell transplant. The CDR3 runs from the conserved cysteine through the conserved F or W. D genes are given only for firm matches. Clone size is stated in some rows and not others, as once, few, many or a class when expanded.

cdr3_aa cdr3_nt j_call clone_size v_call d_call
CASSLVPGPYEQYF TGCGCCAGCAGCTTGGTCCCAGGCCCCTACGAGCAGTACTTC TRBJ2-7 many TRBV5-1 -
CATSVPSGEVAGELFF TGTGCCACCAGTGTCCCGAGCGGCGAAGTCGCCGGGGAGCTGTTTTTT TRBJ2-2 many TRBV24-1 -
CSATGVRNTGELFF TGCAGCGCGACAGGGGTTAGAAACACCGGGGAGCTGTTTTTT TRBJ2-2 many TRBV29-1 TRBD1
CASSAVLGSQETQYF TGTGCCAGCAGTGCGGTTCTAGGTTCCCAGGAGACCCAGTACTTC TRBJ2-5 - TRBV2 -
CASSLLIDRGGPFAYEQYF TGTGCCAGCAGCTTACTTATTGACAGGGGGGGCCCCTTTGCCTACGAGCAGTACTTC TRBJ2-7 many TRBV11-2 TRBD1
CSARASGTGGIQPQHF TGCAGTGCTAGAGCAAGCGGGACAGGGGGCATCCAGCCCCAGCATTTT TRBJ1-5 many TRBV20-1 TRBD1
CASRGLRRERITDTQYF TGTGCCAGCAGAGGTTTAAGGCGGGAGAGAATCACAGATACGCAGTATTTT TRBJ2-3 few TRBV11-2 TRBD2
CASSEGTSGSTDTQYF TGTGCCAGCAGCGAGGGGACTAGCGGGAGCACAGATACGCAGTATTTT TRBJ2-3 many TRBV28 TRBD2
CASSLGPSALSYNEQFF TGTGCCAGCAGCTTGGGGCCTAGCGCCCTCTCCTACAATGAGCAGTTCTTC TRBJ2-1 - TRBV5-5 -
CASSLARSSYNEQFF TGTGCCAGCAGTTTAGCCCGTAGCTCCTACAATGAGCAGTTCTTC TRBJ2-1 many TRBV28 -
CSVGQGYGYTF TGCAGCGTCGGACAGGGGTATGGCTACACCTTC TRBJ1-2 many TRBV29-1 TRBD1
CATSDWANVLTF TGTGCCACCAGTGATTGGGCCAACGTCCTGACTTTC TRBJ2-6 many TRBV24-1 -
CASSPPREANYGYTF TGTGCCAGCAGCCCCCCACGGGAGGCTAACTATGGCTACACCTTC TRBJ1-2 many TRBV5-6 -
CSARGFDRGDGYTF TGCAGTGCTAGGGGTTTCGACAGGGGCGATGGCTACACCTTC TRBJ1-2 many TRBV20-1 TRBD1
CASSLGSSRRYYTEAFF TGTGCCAGCAGCTTAGGGTCAAGTCGCCGATACTACACTGAAGCTTTCTTT TRBJ1-1 many TRBV7-9 -
CSVGRDSPAGLSEAFF TGCAGCGTTGGTCGGGACTCCCCGGCAGGGTTAAGTGAAGCTTTCTTT TRBJ1-1 many TRBV29-1 -
CASSLGRVGTLYAETQYF TGTGCCAGCAGTTTAGGTAGGGTCGGGACCCTATACGCGGAGACCCAGTACTTC TRBJ2-5 many TRBV28 -
CASSLGDGGLATDTQYF TGTGCCAGCAGCTTAGGTGACGGGGGGCTAGCGACAGATACGCAGTATTTT TRBJ2-3 few TRBV11-2 -
CASSSSSGELFF TGTGCCAGCAGCTCTTCGTCCGGGGAGCTGTTTTTT TRBJ2-2 - TRBV7-2 -
CASTLQVYTGELFF TGTGCCAGCACCTTACAAGTGTACACCGGGGAGCTGTTTTTT TRBJ2-2 many TRBV6-2/TRBV6-3 -
CSVEDRGKAYGYTF TGCAGCGTTGAAGATCGGGGTAAAGCCTATGGCTACACCTTC TRBJ1-2 many TRBV29-1 -
CSVVSGGLTDTQYF TGCAGCGTTGTTAGCGGGGGGCTGACAGATACGCAGTATTTT TRBJ2-3 - TRBV29-1 TRBD2